The source of this T cell receptor (beta chain) is a study of blood T cell repertoires in COVID-19 (TCRdb year 2020). Background on the whole study: Samples from collaborators originated in the United States, Italy and Spain and spanned both the acute and convalescent phases of COVID-19. The material from the prospective study consisted of cDNA or gDNA derived from T cells, B-cell-depleted T cells, or PBMCs. Deeply sampled blood TCRbeta repertoires from subjects exposed to, actively infected with, or recovered from COVID-19 were included in the dataset. The repertoires were released in a freely available public database meant as a resource for research on the immune response to SARS-CoV-2. Samples came from the ongoing ImmuneRACE study (first 160 participants) plus 1,254 subjects from 6 global collaborators. A de-identified subject ID, COVID-19 status, age in years and sex were almost always included in the sample metadata. HLA class I and class II types, where available, came from metadata supplied by the sample provider rather than from assay-based typing.

TCRbeta CDR3 regions were amplified from genomic DNA using the immunoSEQ Assay, a bias-controlled multiplex PCR. The source study handled its data this way. Within the assay, amplification of reference gene primers was used to estimate how many nucleated cells each sample contained. To quantify the absolute abundance of each unique TCRbeta CDR3 rearrangement, sequence reads were collapsed and filtered. For each sample, productive Simpson clonality was calculated as the square root of Simpson's diversity index across productive rearrangements. This immuneACCESS table, as held by TCRdb, lists in-frame sequences with V and J called but not all clones. Of the missing ones, under half trace to an unresolved V gene in checked studies; the others have no known cause. The DNA was the basis for D and trimming; V, J and clone size are from that table. The sample data list 250,000 to 350,000 clones, and more than 75% of these were observed just once. Roughly 2.6% of the sample is taken by the ten largest.

In regard to this clone: Its antigen target is currently unknown. No quality values exist for individual bases; no much larger clone is one base distant.

Participants in the prospective study were enrolled through a virtual design, were aged 18 to 89 years, and lived in approximately 24 United States geographic areas. In the prospective study, participants were assigned to cohorts based on the clinical history participants reported in a screening survey and a study questionnaire. Recovered participants in ImmuneRACE Cohort 3 were defined by two consecutive negative NP/OP PCR tests, clearance by a healthcare professional, or resolution of symptoms. Each participant in the prospective study had whole blood, serum and a nasopharyngeal or oropharyngeal swab collected by mobile phlebotomists. Over a roughly 2-month period, participants in the prospective study had the option of providing additional blood draws and questionnaires. Blood samples from the prospective study were shipped frozen or at room temperature prior to DNA extraction. Here is what the overall study found, with its caveats: The amount of clinical and demographic metadata varied by source and participant and was provided uncurated.

This TCR was recovered from a man aged 60 to 75 who had recovered from COVID-19. The sequenced sample was PBMCs or T cells enriched from blood (not recorded which).

DNA sequence: TGTGCCAGCAGTTGGTTCGGGGGGGAACTGTTTTTT. Its translation reads: CASSWFGGELFF. The rearranged segments are TRBV5-5 and TRBJ1-4, with a tentative D gene TRBD1 over 5 matching bases. Trimming takes 5 bases from V and 12 bases from J, and the germline ends sit 14 bases apart. For CDR1 and CDR2, the germline V gene (reference sequence) lists SGHKS and YYEKEE. The CDR3 numbers 12 residues from cysteine through phenylalanine. The entry retains the CDR3 DNA only, 36 bases that are in frame from base 1.